This TCR beta chain is drawn from a study of CD8 T cells in ankylosing spondylitis. Study-wide points: There was a TCR beta motif, made of eight highly homologous variants, that appeared characteristic of ankylosing spondylitis blood. Earlier authors reported some of these motif variants in reactive arthritis synovial fluid and blood. There was reportedly significant enrichment of clones that were disease-linked in matched ankylosing spondylitis synovial fluid.

This clonotype has more than one count but fewer than ten. Antigen: not known. V gave up 2 bases and J gave up 9 bases, with 16 bases separating them. The CDR3 spans 14 residues. Germline values: CDR1 MGHRA, CDR2 YSYEKL. Library preparation for TCR beta used quantitative 5'-RACE with molecular barcodes. TCRdb reprocessed the 5' RACE reads via MiXCR and lists one record per CDR3 protein. The sample records about 540,000 distinct CDR3 sequences, 12% being singletons. The source material was blood, either unsorted or a sorted T cell fraction (not recorded which). This rearrangement joins TRBV4-1 to TRBJ1-2, with D perhaps TRBD1 (5 bases). The receptor comes from a male donor with ankylosing spondylitis. CDR3 residues: CASSQTGAAVSYTF. DNA of the CDR3: TGCGCCAGCAGCCAAACCGGGGCAGCTGTTAGCTACACCTTC.